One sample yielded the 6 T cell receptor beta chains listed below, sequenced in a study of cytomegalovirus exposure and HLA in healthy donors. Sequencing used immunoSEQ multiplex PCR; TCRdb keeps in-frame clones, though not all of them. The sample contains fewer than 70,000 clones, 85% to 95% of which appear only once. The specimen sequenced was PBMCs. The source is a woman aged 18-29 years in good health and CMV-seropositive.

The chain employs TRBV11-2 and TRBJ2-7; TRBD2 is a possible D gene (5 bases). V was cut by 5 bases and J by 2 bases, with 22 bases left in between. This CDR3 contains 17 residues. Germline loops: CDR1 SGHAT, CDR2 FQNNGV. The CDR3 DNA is TGTGCCAGCAGCGCAAAGGGCTACGGGGAGAATGCCTACGAGCAGTACTTC. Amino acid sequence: CASSAKGYGENAYEQYF.

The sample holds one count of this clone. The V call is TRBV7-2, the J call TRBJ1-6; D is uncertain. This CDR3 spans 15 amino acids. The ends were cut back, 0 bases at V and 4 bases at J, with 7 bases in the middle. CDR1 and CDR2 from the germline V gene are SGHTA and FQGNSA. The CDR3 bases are TGTGCCAGCAGCTTAGCGCAGTCTTATAATTCACCCCTCCACTTT. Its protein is CASSLAQSYNSPLHF.

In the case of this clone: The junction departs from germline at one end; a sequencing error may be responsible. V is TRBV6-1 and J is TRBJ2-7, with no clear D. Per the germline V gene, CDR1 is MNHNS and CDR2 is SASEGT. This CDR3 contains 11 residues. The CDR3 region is CASSDGAPLLF. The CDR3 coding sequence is TGTGCCAGCAGTGACGGAGCCCCCCTCCTGTTC.

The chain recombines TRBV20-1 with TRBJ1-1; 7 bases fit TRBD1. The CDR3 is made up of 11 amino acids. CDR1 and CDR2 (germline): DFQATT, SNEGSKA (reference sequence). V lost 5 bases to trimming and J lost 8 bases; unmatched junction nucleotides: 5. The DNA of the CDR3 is TGCAGTGCTTCAGGGGGTATGGAAGCTTTCTTT. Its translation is CSASGGMEAFF.

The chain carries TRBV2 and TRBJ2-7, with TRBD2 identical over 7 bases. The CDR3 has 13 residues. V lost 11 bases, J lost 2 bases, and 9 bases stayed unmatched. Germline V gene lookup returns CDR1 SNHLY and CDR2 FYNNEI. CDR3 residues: CARQLAGTYEQYF. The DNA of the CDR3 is TGTGCCCGCCAATTAGCGGGTACCTACGAGCAGTACTTC.

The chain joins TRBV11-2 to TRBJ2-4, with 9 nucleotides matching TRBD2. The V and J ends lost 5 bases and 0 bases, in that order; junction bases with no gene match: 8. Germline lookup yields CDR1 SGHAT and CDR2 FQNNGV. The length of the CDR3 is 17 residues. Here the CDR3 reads CASSESGLALAKNIQYF. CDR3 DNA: TGTGCCAGCAGCGAATCCGGACTAGCGTTAGCCAAAAACATTCAGTACTTC.